This T cell receptor beta chain was sequenced for a study of blood T cell repertoires in COVID-19. Overall study context: Whether acute or convalescent, the COVID-19 samples came from the United States, Italy and Spain. Nucleic acid was either cDNA or gDNA, and it came from T cells, B-cell-depleted T cells, or PBMCs.

In the authors' workflow: Estimation of nucleated cell counts relied on the amplification of reference gene primers. Here immunoSEQ multiplex PCR was the method, and the copy in TCRdb shows in-frame clones only, minus some. That table is the source of V, J and clone size, and D and trimming were worked out from the DNA. This table has 200,000 to 250,000 clones, approximately 81% appearing once. This clone was picked up a small number of times. V was clipped by 5 bases and J by 2 bases, with 10 bases between them. The germline V gene encodes CDR1 SEHNR and CDR2 FQNEAQ (reference sequence). This CDR3 contains 14 residues.

The receptor comes from a woman over 75 with acute or convalescent COVID-19. Sequenced input: peripheral blood. The gene calls are TRBV7-9 and TRBJ1-3; unclear D gene. Here the CDR3 DNA reads TGTGCCAGCAGCCTCAGAGGCGCTGGAAACACCATATATTTT. Its translation: CASSLRGAGNTIYF. Drawing the rest from reference TRBV7-9 and TRBJ1-3, the complete variable domain is DTGVSQNPRHKITKRGQNVTFRCDPISEHNRLYWYRQTLGQGPEFLTYFQNEAQLEKSRLLSDRFSAERPKGSFSTLEIQRTEQGDSAMYLCASSLRGAGNTIYFGEGSWLTVV.